These 10 T cell receptor beta chains originate from one sample sequenced in a study of shared clonotypes between healthy human individuals. Libraries were prepared by immunoSEQ multiplex PCR; TCRdb keeps only in-frame clonotypes and omits some of them. Found here are just over 2,000,000 clones, less than 95% of them singletons; the top ten hold about 1.1%. Naive CD8 cells were CD45RO-negative, positively selected for CCR7, excluding terminally differentiated effector memory CD45RA+ cells. Sequencing input: naive CD8+ T cells sorted from blood. The receptors here all came from a man younger than 35 in good health.

The chain links TRBV27 to TRBJ2-1; TRBD2 matches at 10 bases. CDR1 is MNHEY and CDR2 is SMNVEV in the germline V gene (reference sequence). The CDR3 is 17 residues long. Trimming cost V 3 bases and J 3 bases; bases outside gene matches: 8. CDR3 in amino acids: CASSFHPLAGVYNEQFF. The DNA for the CDR3 is TGTGCCAGCAGTTTCCATCCCCTAGCGGGAGTCTACAATGAGCAGTTCTTC.

A single count supports this clone. This rearrangement joins TRBV2 to TRBJ1-1; 7 bases line up with TRBD1. This CDR3 contains 14 residues. Germline CDR1 SNHLY, CDR2 FYNNEI. CDR3 nucleotide sequence: TGTGCAAAACAGGGGACGGGCAGGGCGCCCGAAGCTTTCTTT. This sequence encodes CAKQGTGRAPEAFF. Full variable domain (remainder filled in from reference TRBV2 and TRBJ1-1): EPEVTQTPSHQVTQMGQEVILRCVPISNHLYFYWYRQILGQKVEFLVSFYNNEISEKSEIFDDQFSVERPDGSNFTLKIRSTKLEDSAMYFCAKQGTGRAPEAFFGQGTRLTVV.

The chain is built from TRBV7-2 and TRBJ1-1; TRBD1 might be the D (6 bases). The V gene lost 3 bases and the J gene lost 4 bases, with 18 bases spanning the gap. CDR3 length equals 16 residues. Germline V gives CDR1 SGHTA, CDR2 FQGNSA. The CDR3 is CASSFLQGTILTEAFF. In DNA form, the CDR3 reads TGTGCCAGCAGCTTTTTACAGGGAACTATACTCACTGAAGCTTTCTTT.

This chain uses TRBV10-3 with TRBJ2-1; D not resolved. There are 15 residues in the CDR3. Looked up from germline, CDR1 is ENHRY and CDR2 is SYGVKD. The V gene lost 5 bases and the J gene lost 9 bases, with 20 bases spanning the gap. In nucleotides, the CDR3 is TGTGCCATCAGTACCGAAGATCTTTCCATCCGTGAGCAGTTCTTC. It translates to CAISTEDLSIREQFF.

The chain carries TRBV19 and TRBJ1-1; 10 bases map to TRBD1. Germline-derived CDR1 and CDR2 are LNHDA and SQIVND (reference sequence). The junction had 2 bases not matched to a gene; V was cut back by 4 bases and J by 0 bases. The CDR3 is made up of 15 amino acids. Here the CDR3 reads CASSTGTGVNTEAFF. The CDR3 DNA reads TGTGCCAGTAGTACCGGGACAGGGGTGAACACTGAAGCTTTCTTT.

The chain combines TRBV21-1 with TRBJ2-7; the D call TRBD2 from the table was never checked on the DNA. TRBV21-1 is recorded as a pseudogene. This CDR3 comprises 15 residues. CDR3 nucleotide sequence: TGTGCCAGCAATCGACCGGGACTTCTGTTATACGAGCAGTACTTC. Amino acids: CASNRPGLLLYEQYF.

The chain combines TRBV6-5 with TRBJ1-1, with 8 bases fitting TRBD1. Losses at the gene ends were 2 bases for V and 3 bases for J; bases not matched to a gene: 2. Germline assignment: CDR1 MNHEY and CDR2 SVGAGI. The CDR3 has 14 amino acids. CDR3 coding DNA: TGTGCCAGCAGTTACGGGACAGGATACACTGAAGCTTTCTTT. Translation gives CASSYGTGYTEAFF.

The chain combines TRBV28 with TRBJ2-7; 7 positions agree with TRBD1. Germline CDR1 is MDHEN and CDR2 is SYDVKM. This CDR3 contains 13 residues. V was clipped by 5 bases and J by 2 bases; unmatched bases: 3. CDR3: CASSETGTYEQYF. The CDR3 DNA follows: TGTGCCAGCAGTGAGACAGGGACCTACGAGCAGTACTTC. Full variable domain (remainder filled in from reference TRBV28 and TRBJ2-7): DVKVTQSSRYLVKRTGEKVFLECVQDMDHENMFWYRQDPGLGLRLIYFSYDVKMKEKGDIPEGYSVSREKKERFSLILESASTNQTSMYLCASSETGTYEQYFGPGTRLTVT.

This sequence joins TRBV11-2 and TRBJ2-7; D is undetermined. Trimming stripped 0 bases from V and 3 bases from J, with 9 bases between. This CDR3 has 14 amino acids. Germline V CDR1 and CDR2: SGHAT, FQNNGV. The CDR3 DNA sequence: TGTGCCAGCAGCTTAGAAGGACCCAACTACGAGCAGTACTTC. Translation gives CASSLEGPNYEQYF.

This sequence joins TRBV10-2 and TRBJ2-1; no definite D call. The germline V gene encodes CDR1 WSHSY and CDR2 SAAADI. The V end was cut by 0 bases, the J end by 7 bases, with 7 bases between. The CDR3 is 13 residues long. The CDR3 sequence is CASSESEANEQFF. For the CDR3, the DNA is TGCGCCAGCAGTGAGTCAGAGGCTAATGAGCAGTTCTTC.